This TCR beta chain was sequenced in a study of blood T cell repertoires in COVID-19. In the authors' methods: Reference gene primer amplification gave nucleated cell count estimates. Profiled with immunoSEQ multiplex PCR; TCRdb holds only in-frame clones, not every one. The V and J calls and clone size come from that table; D and trimming were worked out from the DNA. In the table there are 200,000 to 300,000 clones, more than 70% of which are singletons. Researchers sorted participants into cohorts using their self-reported clinical history. The CDR3 extends over 13 amino acids. Germline CDR1 MNHEY, CDR2 SVGAGI. V lost 7 bases and J lost 7, with 14 bases in between.

Material: PBMCs or T cells enriched from blood (not recorded which). This chain uses TRBV6-5 with TRBJ1-5; possible D gene TRBD1, 6 bases. This sequence was found in a woman aged 40 to 50 with acute COVID-19. CDR3 sequence reads: CASTGGGRQPQHF. In DNA, the CDR3 is TGTGCCAGCACGGGAGGGGGTCGCCAGCCCCAGCATTTT.